This T cell receptor (beta chain) emerged from a study of blood T cell repertoires in COVID-19. For the study at large: Acute and convalescent COVID-19 specimens originated in the United States, Italy and Spain. The analysed material was cDNA or gDNA that came from T cells, B-cell-depleted T cells, or PBMCs.

Worth noting for this clone: Relative to the germline gene, one junction end is altered; a read error may explain this.

Authors' analysis steps: Quantification of nucleated cells was approximated via reference gene primer amplification. Some clones are missing from TCRdb's copy, which holds only in-frame ones; the method was immunoSEQ multiplex PCR. V and J calls and clone size come straight from that table; D and trimming were deduced from the DNA. The sample records around 68,000 clones, 82% being singletons. This CDR3 has 13 amino acids. Looked up from germline, CDR1 is MNHEY and CDR2 is SVGAGI. The sequence was collected from a human donor in a cohort sampled during active COVID-19. The gene calls are TRBV6-5 and TRBJ1-2; weak D call: TRBD1 (6 bases). The sequencing sample was made of peripheral blood. In DNA form, the CDR3 reads TGTGCCACGGGGGGGACAATCAACTATGGCCACACCTTC. It translates to CATGGTINYGHTF.